These 14 T cell receptor beta chains were all obtained from the same sample, sequenced in a study of Ad26.COV2.S vaccination and SARS-CoV-2 variants. Data came from immunoSEQ multiplex PCR; TCRdb stores just in-frame clones and leaves some out. The profile shows about 350,000 clones, 90% to 95% of them singletons. The sample was peripheral blood, taken after recovery from COVID-19. These receptors were taken from a human donor who had recovered from COVID-19.

The chain joins TRBV6-6 to TRBJ2-5, with D tentatively TRBD1 (6 bases). This CDR3 is built from 14 residues. The germline CDR1 and CDR2 sequences are MNHNY and SVGAGI (reference sequence). V was pared by 9 bases and J by 2 bases, with 16 bases between. The CDR3 loop reads CASGRTDEQETQYF. For the CDR3, the DNA is TGTGCCAGTGGACGGACAGACGAACAAGAGACCCAGTACTTC.

This clone has a handful of counts. CDR3 in amino acids: CASNRAYYEQYF. DNA for the CDR3: TGTGCCAGCAACAGGGCATATTACGAGCAGTACTTC. The chain uses TRBV5-6 and TRBJ2-7; maybe TRBD1 (6 bases). CDR3 size: 12 residues. Trimming took 6 bases from V and 4 from J, leaving 11 bases between them. CDR1 and CDR2 from the germline V gene are SGHDT and YYEEEE.

This clone was seen once. V is TRBV7-6 and J is TRBJ1-1, with D uncertain. This CDR3 comprises 14 residues. V dropped 5 bases and J dropped 4 bases, with 14 bases sitting between them. Germline V lookup: CDR1 SGHVS, CDR2 FNYEAQ. CDR3 protein: CASSPTPEGTEAFF. CDR3 in DNA: TGTGCCAGCAGCCCGACCCCTGAGGGCACTGAAGCTTTCTTT.

The V call is TRBV18, the J call TRBJ1-3; D perhaps matches TRBD1 (6 bases). Germline-derived CDR1 and CDR2 are KGHSH and LQKENI. The CDR3 has 17 residues. V dropped 1 base and J dropped 3 bases, with 16 bases sitting between them. The CDR3 DNA reads as TGTGCCAGCTCACCACTAATACCCGGGACAAATGGAAACACCATATATTTT. Translation gives CASSPLIPGTNGNTIYF.

This clone was seen once. The chain joins TRBV5-6 to TRBJ1-1, with a tentative D call TRBD1 (6 bases). The CDR3 sequence is 11 residues long. Germline V lookup: CDR1 SGHDT, CDR2 YYEEEE. The germline V and J ends were trimmed by 4 bases and 10 bases, with 11 bases remaining between them. The CDR3 protein is CASSIGGGAFF. The DNA of the CDR3 is TGTGCCAGCAGCATCGGAGGGGGAGCTTTCTTT.

This chain links TRBV11-2 with TRBJ2-2; perhaps TRBD1 as D (8 bases). This CDR3 is built from 15 residues. V was shortened by 6 bases and J by 6 bases, with 17 bases between the two germline ends. Germline lookup yields CDR1 SGHAT and CDR2 FQNNGV. The CDR3 loop reads CASRRTGTTPGELFF. The CDR3 DNA reads as TGTGCCAGCAGACGGACAGGGACTACGCCCGGGGAGCTGTTTTTT.

The chain is built from TRBV15 and TRBJ2-5, with TRBD2 matching 9 bases. CDR1 is LNHNV and CDR2 is YYDKDF in the germline V gene (reference sequence). This CDR3 is 19 amino acids long. With 0 bases clipped from V and 5 bases from J, the junction kept 16 bases outside the gene matches. CDR3 amino acids: CATSRDYAAGLAPRETQYF. The CDR3 coding sequence is TGTGCCACCAGCAGAGATTATGCAGCGGGACTAGCTCCCCGTGAGACCCAGTACTTC.

This chain joins TRBV6-5 and TRBJ2-7; no definite D call. V lost 0 bases and J lost 2, with 5 bases in between. CDR3 length equals 13 residues. Per the germline V gene, CDR1 is MNHEY and CDR2 is SVGAGI. CDR3 sequence (DNA): TGTGCCAGCAGTTACTCGCAACCCTACGAGCAGTACTTC. Its translation: CASSYSQPYEQYF.

The rearrangement links TRBV5-4 to TRBJ2-2; 9 bases match TRBD1. Germline V lookup: CDR1 SGHNT, CDR2 YYREEE (reference sequence). Losses at the gene ends were 5 bases for V and 1 base for J; bases not matched to a gene: 9. This CDR3 spans 17 amino acids. The CDR3 is CASRGGDRARNTGELFF. CDR3 bases: TGTGCCAGCAGGGGAGGGGACAGGGCACGGAACACCGGGGAGCTGTTTTTT.

This CDR3 reads CASSSIVGGTEAFF. CDR3 sequence (DNA): TGCGCCAGCAGCTCAATAGTAGGTGGGACTGAAGCTTTCTTT. The chain links TRBV5-1 to TRBJ1-1; D remains ambiguous. The CDR3 spans 14 residues. V dropped 3 bases and J dropped 5 bases, with 14 bases sitting between them. The germline gives CDR1 SGHRS, CDR2 YFSETQ. The variable domain in full, with the rest retrieved from reference TRBV5-1 and TRBJ1-1, is KAGVTQTPRYLIKTRGQQVTLSCSPISGHRSVSWYQQTPGQGLQFLFEYFSETQRNKGNFPGRFSGRQFSNSRSEMNVSTLELGDSALYLCASSSIVGGTEAFFGQGTRLTVV.

Points on this clone: Other DNA sequences in this specimen translate into the identical CDR3. The chain is built from TRBV11-2 and TRBJ2-7; unclear D gene. The CDR3 length is 10 residues. Trimming took off 4 bases at V and 4 bases at J, with 2 bases between the two ends. CDR1 is SGHAT, CDR2 FQNNGV, per germline. The CDR3 nucleotides are TGTGCCAGCAGCTCTTACGAGCAGTACTTC. Protein product: CASSSYEQYF.

V gene TRBV4-1 combines with J gene TRBJ2-1, with 9 positions matching TRBD2. J was trimmed by 3 bases and V by 0 bases; bases with no gene match: 6. CDR1 MGHRA and CDR2 YSYEKL come from the germline V gene. This CDR3 spans 17 amino acids. As DNA, the CDR3 is TGCGCCAGCAGCCAAGATAGTAGCGGGGGATTCTACAATGAGCAGTTCTTC. Protein: CASSQDSSGGFYNEQFF.

CDR3 DNA sequence: TGTGCCAGCAGCGCCGACCCCTACTCCTACAATGAGCAGTTCTTC. It is translated as CASSADPYSYNEQFF. This chain connects TRBV5-6 to TRBJ2-1; unclear D gene. Germline-derived CDR1 and CDR2 are SGHDT and YYEEEE. The V and J ends lost 4 bases and 0 bases respectively, with 11 bases between them. The CDR3 contains 15 residues.

The chain has TRBV4-3 and TRBJ2-3; 8 bases match TRBD2. After removal of 7 bases from V and 2 bases from J, the junction contained 23 bases not matched to a gene. The germline V gene encodes CDR1 LGHNA and CDR2 YSLEER. The CDR3 length is 20 residues. The CDR3 is CASKSISVRTSCPPTDTQYF. The CDR3 DNA follows: TGCGCCAGCAAAAGCATCAGCGTCAGGACTAGCTGCCCACCCACAGATACGCAGTATTTT.